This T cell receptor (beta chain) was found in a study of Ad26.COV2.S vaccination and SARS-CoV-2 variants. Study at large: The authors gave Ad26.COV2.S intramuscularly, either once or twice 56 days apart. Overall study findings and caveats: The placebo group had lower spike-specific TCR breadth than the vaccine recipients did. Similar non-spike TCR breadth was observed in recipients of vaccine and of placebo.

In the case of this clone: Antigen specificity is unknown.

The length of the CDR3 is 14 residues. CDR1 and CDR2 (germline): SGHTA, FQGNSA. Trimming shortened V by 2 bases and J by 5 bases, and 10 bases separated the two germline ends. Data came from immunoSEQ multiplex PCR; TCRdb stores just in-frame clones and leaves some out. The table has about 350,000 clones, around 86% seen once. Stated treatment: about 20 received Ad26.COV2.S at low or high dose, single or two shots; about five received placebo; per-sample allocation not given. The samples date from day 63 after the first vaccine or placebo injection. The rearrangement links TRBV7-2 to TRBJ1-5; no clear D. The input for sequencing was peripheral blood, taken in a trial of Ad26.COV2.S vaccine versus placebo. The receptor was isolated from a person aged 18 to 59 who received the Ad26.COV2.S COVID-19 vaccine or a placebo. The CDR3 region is CASSLYRVHQPQHF. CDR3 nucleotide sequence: TGTGCCAGCAGCTTATATAGGGTCCATCAGCCCCAGCATTTT. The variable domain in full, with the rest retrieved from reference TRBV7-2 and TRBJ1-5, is GAGVSQSPSNKVTEKGKDVELRCDPISGHTALYWYRQSLGQGLEFLIYFQGNSAPDKSGLPSDRFSAERTGGSVSTLTIQRTQQEDSAVYLCASSLYRVHQPQHFGDGTRLSIL.